The next 20 T cell receptor beta chains were all read from a single sample in a study of cytomegalovirus exposure and HLA in healthy donors. PCR used 60 Vbeta primers and 13 Jbeta primers. Using immunoSEQ multiplex PCR, the repertoire was profiled, and TCRdb retains in-frame clones only, with some absent. The table has about 120,000 clones, roughly 72% seen once; the top ten hold around a tenth. Specimen: PBMCs. The source of these receptors is a woman aged 45-65 years in good health and CMV-seropositive.

The chain employs TRBV5-8 and TRBJ1-1; 9 bases match TRBD1. Germline loops: CDR1 SGHTS, CDR2 YDEGEE. The V gene end was trimmed by 4 bases and the J gene end by 5 bases; junction bases not matched to a gene: 9. The CDR3 runs to 15 residues. The CDR3 nucleotides read TGTGCCAGCAGCCGGGGACAGGGTTTACGAACTGAAGCTTTCTTT. It specifies CASSRGQGLRTEAFF.

The V gene is TRBV27, the J gene TRBJ1-6; D is unresolved. The germline CDR1 and CDR2 sequences are MNHEY and SMNVEV (reference sequence). V lost 5 bases to trimming and J lost 4 bases, with 9 bases between them. This CDR3 is 14 amino acids long. In DNA, the CDR3 is TGTGCCAGCAGTCCTCGGGAGTATAATTCACCCCTCCACTTT. It is translated as CASSPREYNSPLHF.

Here the CDR3 reads CASGTGGAGSGANVLTF. The CDR3 region has the DNA TGTGCCAGTGGAACAGGGGGCGCGGGGTCTGGGGCCAACGTCCTGACTTTC. The V and J genes are TRBV19 and TRBJ2-6, with 9 positions matching TRBD1. Per germline, CDR1 LNHDA and CDR2 SQIVND (reference sequence). V gave up 8 bases and J gave up 1 base; unmatched junction bases: 9. This CDR3 contains 17 residues.

This chain links TRBV25-1 with TRBJ2-2; D ambiguous. Deletions cut 6 bases from V and 3 bases from J, with 2 bases between. This CDR3 comprises 11 residues. Germline V gives CDR1 MGHDK, CDR2 SYGVNS. CDR3 nucleotide sequence: TGTGCCAGCAGCTACACCGGGGAGCTGTTTTTT. This gives the protein CASSYTGELFF.

The chain employs TRBV5-1 and TRBJ1-3; 11 nucleotides align to TRBD1. Germline values: CDR1 SGHRS, CDR2 YFSETQ. V lost 4 bases, J lost 3 bases, and 9 bases stayed unmatched. CDR3 length: 17 amino acids. CDR3 DNA sequence: TGCGCCAGCAGCCCAGGACAGGGGGCTGTTGGTGGAAACACCATATATTTT. Translated, it gives CASSPGQGAVGGNTIYF.

The chain employs TRBV4-3 and TRBJ2-5; the match to TRBD1 covers 10 bases. CDR3 length: 15 amino acids. V trimming: 2 bases; J trimming: 13 bases; junction bases outside the gene matches: 13. Germline values: CDR1 LGHNA, CDR2 YSLEER. The DNA for the CDR3 is TGCGCCAGCAGCCAAACCCTGACAGGGGGCGCAAGTATGTACTTC. Translation: CASSQTLTGGASMYF.

This clone has just one count. This sample also contains other DNA sequences that code for the same CDR3. The CDR3: CASSPPGNTEAFF. The CDR3 DNA reads TGTGCCAGCAGTCCTCCCGGGAACACTGAAGCTTTCTTT. The V and J genes are TRBV6-1 and TRBJ1-1, with D uncertain. From germline, CDR1 is MNHNS and CDR2 SASEGT. The length of the CDR3 is 13 residues. Trimming cost V 5 bases and J 1 base, with 8 bases left between them.

J is TRBJ1-1 and V is TRBV20-1, with D possibly TRBD1 on 5 matching bases. CDR1 is DFQATT and CDR2 is SNEGSKA in the germline V gene (reference sequence). The V end lost 5 bases, the J end lost 10 bases, and 14 bases lay between the germline ends. This CDR3 is built from 11 residues. CDR3 sequence reads: CSAGEGLGAFF. CDR3 coding DNA: TGCAGTGCTGGGGAGGGGCTCGGAGCTTTCTTT.

V is TRBV28 and J is TRBJ2-7; TRBD1 matches at 7 bases. J was trimmed by 3 bases and V by 6 bases; bases with no gene match: 14. CDR1 and CDR2 from the germline V gene are MDHEN and SYDVKM. CDR3 length: 16 residues. CDR3 in amino acids: CASSSPSGTANYEQYF. In nucleotides, the CDR3 is TGTGCCAGCAGCTCCCCCTCCGGGACAGCCAACTACGAGCAGTACTTC.

The V call is TRBV28, the J call TRBJ1-5, with 7 nucleotides matching TRBD1. The CDR3 is 14 amino acids. Germline CDR1 reads MDHEN; CDR2 reads SYDVKM. V gave up 10 bases and J gave up 0 bases; unmatched junction bases: 6. CDR3 in DNA: TGTGCCATTGGGACAGCCGATAGCAATCAGCCCCAGCATTTT. Its translation is CAIGTADSNQPQHF.

This chain connects TRBV29-1 to TRBJ2-2, with TRBD1 matching over 9 bases. With V trimmed by 7 bases and J by 1 base, 4 bases remained unmatched. The CDR3 extends over 14 amino acids. Germline CDR1 and CDR2: SQVTM and ANQGSEA. The CDR3 coding sequence is TGCAGCGCCGTGACAGGGGGGAACACCGGGGAGCTGTTTTTT. Translation gives CSAVTGGNTGELFF.

The chain uses TRBV15 and TRBJ2-7; TRBD1 matches at 8 bases. There are 15 residues in the CDR3. V was pared by 1 base and J by 2 bases, with 4 bases of the junction left unmatched. Germline-derived CDR1 and CDR2 are LNHNV and YYDKDF (reference sequence). The CDR3 spells CATSRGQGQPYEQYF. CDR3 nucleotide sequence: TGTGCCACCAGCAGAGGACAGGGGCAACCCTACGAGCAGTACTTC.

This chain joins TRBV10-3 and TRBJ2-3; 9 nucleotides agree with TRBD2. This CDR3 is 15 amino acids long. The germline CDR1 and CDR2 sequences are ENHRY and SYGVKD. With 0 bases clipped from V and 3 bases from J, the junction kept 1 base outside the gene matches. This CDR3 is CAISESSGRTDTQYF. CDR3 nucleotides: TGTGCCATCAGTGAGTCTAGCGGGAGAACAGATACGCAGTATTTT.

This clone was observed a few times. The CDR3 bases are TGTGCCAGCAGCCCACAGGGGATGAACACTGAAGCTTTCTTT. Translated: CASSPQGMNTEAFF. The rearrangement uses TRBV7-9 and TRBJ1-1; 7 positions match TRBD1. Germline V CDR1 and CDR2: SEHNR, FQNEAQ (reference sequence). The CDR3 spans 14 residues. V shed 5 bases and J 0 bases; nucleotides not matched to a gene: 3.

The rearrangement joins TRBV7-2 to TRBJ2-3; no definite D call. V gave up 5 bases and J gave up 6 bases, with 9 bases separating them. Germline values: CDR1 SGHTA, CDR2 FQGNSA. CDR3 length: 12 amino acids. Here the CDR3 reads CASSQQSDTQYF. In nucleotides, the CDR3 is TGTGCCAGCAGCCAACAGTCGGATACGCAGTATTTT.

This clone was detected only a few times. The chain recombines TRBV7-9 with TRBJ1-2; D unresolved. This CDR3 is 13 amino acids long. V lost 2 bases, J lost 6 bases, and 10 bases lay in between. Germline V gene data show CDR1 as SEHNR and CDR2 as FQNEAQ (reference sequence). CDR3: CASSLQMRNGYTF. CDR3 DNA sequence: TGTGCCAGCAGCTTACAGATGAGGAATGGCTACACCTTC.

The V gene is TRBV9, the J gene TRBJ1-2, with a weak D call TRBD1 (5 bases). The CDR3 runs 14 residues. Per germline, CDR1 SGDLS and CDR2 YYNGEE. V lost 4 bases to trimming and J lost 7 bases, with 17 bases between them. CDR3 DNA sequence: TGTGCCAGCAGCCCTAGGGAGGGGCCCGGTGGCTACACCTTC. Translated: CASSPREGPGGYTF.

The J gene is TRBJ1-2, the V gene TRBV6-4, with 9 bases fitting TRBD1. The CDR3 extends over 16 amino acids. The V gene end was trimmed by 3 bases and the J gene end by 5 bases; junction bases not matched to a gene: 10. Germline loops: CDR1 MRHNA, CDR2 SNTAGT. The DNA for the CDR3 is TGTGCCAGCAGTGAACAACCCGCGGGACAGGGTTATGGCTACACCTTC. Protein sequence: CASSEQPAGQGYGYTF.

There are a few counts of this clone. The CDR3 reads CAVFSGTGVNQPQHF. The CDR3 DNA follows: TGTGCCGTATTCTCCGGGACAGGGGTCAATCAGCCCCAGCATTTT. The rearrangement uses TRBV6-7 and TRBJ1-5; 10 bases map to TRBD1. TRBV6-7 is noted as an ORF with a role that remains uncertain. This CDR3 is built from 15 residues. Trimming removed 11 bases from V and 3 bases from J; junction bases left unmatched: 10.

This chain connects TRBV30 to TRBJ1-1; D is undetermined. The CDR3 has 15 amino acids. The germline V and J ends were trimmed by 3 bases and 2 bases, with 16 bases remaining between them. The V gene's germline CDR1 is GTSNPN and CDR2 SVGIG (reference sequence). The DNA for the CDR3 is TGTGCCTGGAGCCGGACGGGGATCTCAAACACTGAAGCTTTCTTT. Translating it yields CAWSRTGISNTEAFF.